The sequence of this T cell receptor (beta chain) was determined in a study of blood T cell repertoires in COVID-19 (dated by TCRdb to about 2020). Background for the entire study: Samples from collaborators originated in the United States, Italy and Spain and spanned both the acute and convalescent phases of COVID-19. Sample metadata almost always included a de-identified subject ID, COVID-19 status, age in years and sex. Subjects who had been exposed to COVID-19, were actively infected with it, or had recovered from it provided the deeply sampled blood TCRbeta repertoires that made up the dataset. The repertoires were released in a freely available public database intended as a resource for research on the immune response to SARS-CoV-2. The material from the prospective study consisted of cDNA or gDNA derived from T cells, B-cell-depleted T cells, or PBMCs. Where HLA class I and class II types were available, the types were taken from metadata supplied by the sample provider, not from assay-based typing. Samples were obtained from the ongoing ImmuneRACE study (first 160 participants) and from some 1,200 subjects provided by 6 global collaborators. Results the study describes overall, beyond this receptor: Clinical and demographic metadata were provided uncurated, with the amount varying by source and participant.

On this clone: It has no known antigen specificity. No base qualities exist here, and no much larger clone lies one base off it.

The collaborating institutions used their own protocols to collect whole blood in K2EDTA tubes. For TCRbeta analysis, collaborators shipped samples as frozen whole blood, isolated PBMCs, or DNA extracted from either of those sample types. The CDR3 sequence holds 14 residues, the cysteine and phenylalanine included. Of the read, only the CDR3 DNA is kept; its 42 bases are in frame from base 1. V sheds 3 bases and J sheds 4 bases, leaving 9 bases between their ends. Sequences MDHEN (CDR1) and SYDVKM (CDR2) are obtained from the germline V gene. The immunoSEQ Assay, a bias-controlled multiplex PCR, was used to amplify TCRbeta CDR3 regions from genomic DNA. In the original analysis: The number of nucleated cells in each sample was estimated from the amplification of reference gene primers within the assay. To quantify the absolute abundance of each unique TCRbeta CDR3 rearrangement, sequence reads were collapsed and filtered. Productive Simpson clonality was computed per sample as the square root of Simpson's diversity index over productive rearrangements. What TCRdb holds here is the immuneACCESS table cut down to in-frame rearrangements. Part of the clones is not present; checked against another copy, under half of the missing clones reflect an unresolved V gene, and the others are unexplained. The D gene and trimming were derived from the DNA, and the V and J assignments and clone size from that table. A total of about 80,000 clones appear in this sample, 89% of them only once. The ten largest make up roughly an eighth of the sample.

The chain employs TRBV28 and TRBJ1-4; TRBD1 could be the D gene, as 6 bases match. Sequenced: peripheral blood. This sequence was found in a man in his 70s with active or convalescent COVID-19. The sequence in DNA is TGTGCCAGCAGTTTTTCAGGGGTTAATGAAAAACTGTTTTTT. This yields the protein CASSFSGVNEKLFF.